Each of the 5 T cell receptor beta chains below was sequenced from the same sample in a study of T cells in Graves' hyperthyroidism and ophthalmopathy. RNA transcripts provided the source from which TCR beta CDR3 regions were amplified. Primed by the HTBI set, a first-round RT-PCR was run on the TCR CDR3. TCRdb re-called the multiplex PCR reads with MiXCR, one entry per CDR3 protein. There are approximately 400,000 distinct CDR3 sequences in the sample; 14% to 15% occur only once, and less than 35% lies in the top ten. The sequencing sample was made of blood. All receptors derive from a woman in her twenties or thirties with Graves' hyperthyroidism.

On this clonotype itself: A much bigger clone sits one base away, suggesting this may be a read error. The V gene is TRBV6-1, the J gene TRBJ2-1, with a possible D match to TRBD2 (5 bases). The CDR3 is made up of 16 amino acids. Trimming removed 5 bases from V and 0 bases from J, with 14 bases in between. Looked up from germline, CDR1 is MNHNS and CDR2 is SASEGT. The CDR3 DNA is TGTGCCAGCAGTCGAGGAGGCTTGAACTCCTACAATGAGCAGTTCTTC. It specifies CASSRGGLNSYNEQFF.

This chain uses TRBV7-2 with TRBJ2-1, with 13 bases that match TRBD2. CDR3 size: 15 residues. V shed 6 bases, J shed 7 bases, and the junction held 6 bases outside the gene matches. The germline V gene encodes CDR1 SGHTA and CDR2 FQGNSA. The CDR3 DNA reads TGTGCCAGCAGTCGGACTAGCGGGAGTGCAAATGAGCAGTTCTTC. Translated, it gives CASSRTSGSANEQFF.

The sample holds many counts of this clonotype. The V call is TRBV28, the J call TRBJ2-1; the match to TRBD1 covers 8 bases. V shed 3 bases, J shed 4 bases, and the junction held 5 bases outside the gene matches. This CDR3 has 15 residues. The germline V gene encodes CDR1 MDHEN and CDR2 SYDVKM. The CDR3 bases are TGTGCCAGCAGTTTCGGGCAGGGGGCTTACAATGAGCAGTTCTTC. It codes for CASSFGQGAYNEQFF.

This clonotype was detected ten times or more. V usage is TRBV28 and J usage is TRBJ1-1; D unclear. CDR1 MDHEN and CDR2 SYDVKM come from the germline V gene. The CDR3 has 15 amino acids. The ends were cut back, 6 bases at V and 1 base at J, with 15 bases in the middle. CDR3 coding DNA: TGTGCCAGCAGCTTTATCATACGCGGGAACACTGAAGCTTTCTTT. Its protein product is CASSFIIRGNTEAFF.

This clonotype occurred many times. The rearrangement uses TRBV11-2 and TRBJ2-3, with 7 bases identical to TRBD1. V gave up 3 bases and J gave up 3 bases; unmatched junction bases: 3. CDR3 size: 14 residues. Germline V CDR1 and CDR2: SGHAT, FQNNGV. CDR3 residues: CASSFNRGTDTQYF. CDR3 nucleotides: TGTGCCAGCAGCTTCAACAGGGGAACAGATACGCAGTATTTT.